The 5 T cell receptor beta chains below were found in one sample sequenced in a study of blood T cell repertoires in COVID-19. Assay: immunoSEQ multiplex PCR; the TCRdb copy retains only in-frame clones and omits some. The table includes under 200,000 clones, 79% detected once. The specimen was PBMCs or T cells enriched from blood (not recorded which). Receptors were obtained from a woman aged 70-85 years in a cohort exposed to, infected with or recovered from COVID-19 (not recorded which).

V usage is TRBV27 and J usage is TRBJ1-2; D gene ambiguous. Germline values: CDR1 MNHEY, CDR2 SMNVEV (reference sequence). The CDR3 sequence is 16 residues long. Trimming left V 3 bases short and J 1 base short, with 15 bases between. The CDR3 protein is CASSFSLVGVNYGYTF. CDR3 DNA: TGTGCCAGCAGTTTCTCCCTTGTCGGAGTTAACTATGGCTACACCTTC.

The V and J genes are TRBV18 and TRBJ2-3; TRBD1 agrees at 7 bases. The germline CDR1 and CDR2 sequences are KGHSH and LQKENI. J was trimmed by 4 bases and V by 3 bases; bases with no gene match: 7. This CDR3 is built from 15 residues. CDR3: CASSPTGAPADTQYF. DNA of the CDR3: TGTGCCAGCTCACCCACAGGGGCCCCAGCAGATACGCAGTATTTT.

The rearrangement links TRBV2 to TRBJ2-3, with 7 nucleotides matching TRBD1. J gave up 4 bases and V 5 bases, and 0 bases lay outside the gene matches. Per the germline V gene, CDR1 is SNHLY and CDR2 is FYNNEI. The length of the CDR3 is 12 residues. The CDR3 DNA follows: TGTGCCAGCAGTCAGGGGGCAGATACGCAGTATTTT. Translating it yields CASSQGADTQYF. Combining the CDR3 with reference TRBV2 and TRBJ2-3 gives the whole variable domain EPEVTQTPSHQVTQMGQEVILRCVPISNHLYFYWYRQILGQKVEFLVSFYNNEISEKSEIFDDQFSVERPDGSNFTLKIRSTKLEDSAMYFCASSQGADTQYFGPGTRLTVL.

Here the CDR3 DNA reads TGTGCCAGCAGTGGGGGGGACAGAGTAAGCGAAAAACTGTTTTTT. Its protein is CASSGGDRVSEKLFF. This chain joins TRBV2 and TRBJ1-4; TRBD1 matches at 7 bases. The CDR3 runs 15 residues. The germline gives CDR1 SNHLY, CDR2 FYNNEI. V lost 4 bases and J lost 8; bases outside the gene matches: 10.

The rearrangement links TRBV7-3 to TRBJ2-2, with TRBD1 matching 9 bases. Germline lookup yields CDR1 SGHTA and CDR2 FQGTGA. V trimming: 1 base; J trimming: 6 bases; junction bases outside the gene matches: 0. The CDR3 covers 14 residues. The CDR3 loop reads CASSLRQGAGELFF. In DNA, the CDR3 is TGTGCCAGCAGCTTAAGACAGGGGGCCGGGGAGCTGTTTTTT.